A single sample gave rise to the 8 T cell receptor beta chains below, sequenced in a study of T cells in Graves' hyperthyroidism and ophthalmopathy (dated by TCRdb to between 2018 and 2021). The library was produced with multiplex PCR. The reads were generated on an Illumina HiSeq 2000. The TCR beta CDR3 regions were amplified from the RNA transcripts. For the first round of RT-PCR on the TCR CDR3, the HTBI primer set was used together with the Qiagen OneStep RT-PCR kit. TCRdb took the public reads, trimmed them with fastp at Q25, ran MiXCR for clone calling and kept in-frame beta chains. Rows matching on CDR3 protein sequence are summarized as one entry with the most common DNA and genes. The sample contains fewer than 250,000 distinct CDR3 sequences, roughly a quarter of them found a single time. The ten most abundant clones make up 35% to 40% of the sample. Source material: blood. The receptor set was obtained from a woman aged 40-49 years with Graves' ophthalmopathy.

Details on this clonotype: Relative to the germline gene, one junction end is altered; a read error may explain this. V and J are TRBV5-6 and TRBJ1-1, with TRBD1 as a possible D gene (6 bases). The CDR3 runs to 17 residues. Germline V gives CDR1 SGHDT, CDR2 YYEEEE. The chain's CDR3 is CASSLARDTGFRTEASF. CDR3 DNA sequence: TGCGCCAGCAGCTTGGCCCGGGACACGGGGTTTCGGACTGAAGCTTCCTTT.

This clonotype was counted at least ten times. The rearrangement joins TRBV18 to TRBJ1-1; 10 bases fit TRBD1. The CDR3 is 20 residues long. The ends lost 0 bases at V and 1 base at J; junction bases unmatched: 14. Germline values: CDR1 KGHSH, CDR2 LQKENI. As DNA, the CDR3 is TGTGCCAGCTCACCACCACCTTCGCTGGGACAGGGGATAAGGAACACTGAAGCTTTCTTT. This gives the protein CASSPPPSLGQGIRNTEAFF.

To note about this clonotype: Given a much more abundant clone one base away, this may be a read error. The chain has TRBV12-3 or TRBV12-4 and TRBJ1-1; D gene ambiguous. With 3 bases removed from V and 5 bases from J, the gap between germline ends came to 1 base. CDR3 length: 10 amino acids. The CDR3: CASSFTEAFF. The DNA of the CDR3 is TGTGCCAGCAGTTTTACTGAAGCTTTCTTT.

This clonotype was observed many times. The chain employs TRBV20-1 and TRBJ2-7; D remains ambiguous. CDR3 length: 15 residues. Germline assignment: CDR1 DFQATT and CDR2 SNEGSKA (reference sequence). Trimming stripped 1 base from V and 0 bases from J, with 13 bases between. DNA of the CDR3: TGCAGTGCTAGAGCCTCCATGGTTGACTCCTACGAGCAGTACTTC. Protein product: CSARASMVDSYEQYF.

This chain links TRBV29-1 with TRBJ2-7, with D possibly matching TRBD2 (7 bases). The CDR3 length is 15 residues. Trimming shortened V by 2 bases and J by 2 bases, and 16 bases separated the two germline ends. Germline CDR1 reads SQVTM; CDR2 reads ANQGSEA. CDR3 loop: CSVERGGGSPYEQYF. The DNA for the CDR3 is TGCAGCGTTGAAAGGGGGGGGGGGTCCCCCTACGAGCAGTACTTC.

This clonotype showed up many times. The chain joins TRBV4-1 to TRBJ2-5; 11 bases are shared with TRBD1. The V segment lost 0 bases and the J segment 4 bases; nucleotides outside the gene matches: 1. This CDR3 spans 15 amino acids. Germline CDR1 and CDR2: MGHRA and YSYEKL. The CDR3 protein is CASSQDGTGGETQYF. DNA for the CDR3: TGCGCCAGCAGCCAAGACGGGACAGGGGGAGAGACCCAGTACTTC.

In this sample, this clonotype turned up many times. The chain is built from TRBV6-5 and TRBJ1-1, with TRBD1 matching over 7 bases. CDR3 size: 13 residues. Germline trimming cut 6 bases from V and 11 bases from J; bases unmatched to any gene: 12. Germline V gives CDR1 MNHEY, CDR2 SVGAGI. The CDR3 spells CASRREGGLGAFF. DNA for the CDR3: TGTGCCAGCAGAAGGGAAGGGGGCTTGGGGGCTTTCTTT.

This clonotype was found many times. For the CDR3, the DNA is TGTGCCAGCAGGGGCAGGGGAGACAATCAGCCCCAGCATTTT. Translation gives CASRGRGDNQPQHF. V usage is TRBV6-5 and J usage is TRBJ1-5, with D maybe TRBD1 (6 bases). This CDR3 has 14 amino acids. V lost 6 bases to trimming and J lost 3 bases, with 12 bases between them. CDR1 and CDR2 (germline): MNHEY, SVGAGI.